The clone carrying this T cell receptor beta chain was detected many times. Amplification of TCR beta CDR3 regions was performed using RNA transcripts as template. HTBI primers were the set used in a first-round RT-PCR of the TCR CDR3. Each CDR3 protein is one row after TCRdb ran MiXCR on the multiplex PCR reads. The sample includes about 600,000 distinct CDR3 sequences, roughly a sixth of them seen just once. This sample is drawn from a study of T cells in Graves' hyperthyroidism and ophthalmopathy. Study background: At initial diagnosis, before any treatment had begun, peripheral blood was obtained.

Trimming pared 3 bases from V and 4 bases from J, leaving 11 bases between. The V gene's germline CDR1 is SGHRS and CDR2 YFSETQ. The CDR3 has 13 residues. Sequencing was carried out using blood. The receptor was derived from a woman in her forties with Graves' ophthalmopathy. The gene calls are TRBV5-1 and TRBJ2-7; D is perhaps TRBD2 (5 bases). Here the CDR3 reads CASSSGKKYEQYF. CDR3 DNA sequence: TGCGCCAGCAGCTCCGGGAAGAAATACGAGCAGTACTTC.